This TCR beta chain is drawn from a study of blood T cell repertoires in COVID-19. Generated by immunoSEQ multiplex PCR, the TCRdb table keeps only in-frame clones and is missing some. The data show around 150,000 clones, 80% to 85% seen once. This TCR derives from a woman aged 60 to 75 with acute or convalescent COVID-19. Material: peripheral blood.

The DNA for the CDR3 is TGTGCCAGCAGTTCATCCCGGCAGGCAAGGGAGACCCAGTACTTC. Translated, it gives CASSSSRQARETQYF. This chain connects TRBV28 to TRBJ2-5; D unclear. Trimming stripped 4 bases from V and 5 bases from J, with 17 bases between. Germline V gene lookup returns CDR1 MDHEN and CDR2 SYDVKM. The CDR3 sequence is 15 residues long.